This T cell receptor beta chain comes out of a study of shared clonotypes between healthy human individuals. General observations from the study: Genetic and exposure-history diversity was limited by the small donor number.

Adult Caucasians living in Nashville, Tennessee made up all of the donors. The CD4+ fraction was divided into a CD45RA+ naive subset and a CD45RA-negative memory subset. V was clipped by 0 bases and J by 8 bases, with 13 bases between them. This CDR3 contains 14 residues. Germline V lookup: CDR1 ENHRY, CDR2 SYGVKD. Note on this clone: Its cognate antigen is unknown.

The repertoire was sequenced with immunoSEQ multiplex PCR; TCRdb's copy has only in-frame clones and lacks some. The repertoire holds 2 million to 2.5 million clones, with approximately 90% as singletons. The sequence was collected from a man in his late teens or twenties in good health. Some clones in this sample may be carry-over from other donors' samples. The genes are TRBV10-3 and TRBJ1-2, with D possibly matching TRBD1 (5 bases). The sample comprised naive CD4+ T cells from PBMCs. Subset denoted: CD45RA+ positively selected. CDR3 DNA: TGTGCCATCAGTGAGTCTTGGGGGTTCGGGGGCTACACCTTC. This codes for CAISESWGFGGYTF.